This TCR beta chain stems from a study of T cells in Graves' hyperthyroidism and ophthalmopathy. Study-wide points: In simple terms, a model built on 13 V-J features told ophthalmopathy apart from stable hyperthyroidism. Most thyroid-expanded clonotypes above 0.001 were also found in blood.

Concerning this clonotype: The antigen remains unidentified.

Amplified regions were TCR beta CDR3 sequences from RNA transcripts. HTBI primers were used for first-round RT-PCR of the TCR CDR3. TCRdb reprocessed the multiplex PCR reads via MiXCR and lists one record per CDR3 protein. The sample has under 300,000 distinct CDR3 sequences, about an eighth seen once. Diagnoses were made from clinical symptoms, serum measures (thyroxine and TRAb), thyroid ultrasound and orbital computed tomography. V lost 11 bases to trimming and J lost 4 bases; unmatched junction nucleotides: 6. CDR1 is LNHDA, CDR2 SQIVND, per germline (reference sequence). The CDR3 spans 12 residues.

This chain joins TRBV19 and TRBJ1-2; the match to TRBD1 covers 8 bases. The sequenced material came from blood. The TCR was taken from a woman aged 30 to 39 with Graves' hyperthyroidism that later progressed to Graves' ophthalmopathy. CDR3 sequence: CAVGTGFYGYTF. The CDR3 coding sequence is TGTGCCGTCGGGACAGGCTTCTATGGCTACACCTTC.